The T cell receptor beta chain under discussion was sequenced for a study of T-cell reconstitution after alpha-beta-depleted transplantation in children. The library targeted TCRbeta and was prepared with unique molecular identifiers. Each CDR3 protein is one row after TCRdb ran MiXCR on the PCR reads. The top ten hold about 4.8% of the sample, which has 250,000 or so distinct CDR3 sequences, roughly a quarter seen once. Germline V CDR1 and CDR2: SGHRS, YFSETQ. With 1 base removed from V and 0 bases from J, the gap between germline ends came to 8 bases. The length of the CDR3 is 16 residues. This specimen consisted of PBMCs, mostly from graft donor cells, obtained 360 days after TCRalphabeta/CD19-depleted stem cell transplant. The chain employs TRBV5-1 and TRBJ1-6; D unclear. The receptor was derived from a female patient aged 2 to 10 who had a stem cell transplant for congenital amegakaryocytic thrombocytopenia, so the T cells may come from the graft donor. The CDR3 is CASSLWQSSYNSPLHF. DNA of the CDR3: TGCGCCAGCAGCTTGTGGCAGAGCTCCTATAATTCACCCCTCCACTTT.